This T cell receptor (beta chain) stems from a study of T cell clonotyping in hematopoietic cell transplantation. Looking at the study overall: Recipient samples before transplant were obtained post-cytoreduction.

Using immunoSEQ multiplex PCR, the repertoire was profiled, and TCRdb retains in-frame clones only, with some absent. The table shows 45,000 to 60,000 clones, with around 86% occurring only once. The germline V gene has CDR1 LNHDA and CDR2 SQIVND (reference sequence). The CDR3 sequence is 20 residues long. With respect to this clone: No antigen is known for it.

Time point described: recipient sample about 28 days before transplant, after cytoreduction. General study results and limits: Without cell sorting, CD4 versus CD8 contributions remain unresolved. Broader posttransplant TCR repertoire diversity was predicted by graft donor and pretransplant recipient Inverse Simpson Index values. At the given depth, recipient repertoires were over 95% de novo clonotypes.

The chain has TRBV19 and TRBJ2-1; TRBD2 aligns across 11 bases. The source was peripheral blood mononuclear cells, collected before stem cell transplant. This receptor was identified in a man aged 55-75 years with biphenotypic leukemia. Some clones in this sample may be carry-over from other donors' samples. The CDR3 region has the DNA TGTGTCCTCTACGCGACTAGCGGGATTTTAGGGATTTTTTATAACAATGAGCAGTTCTTC. Residues: CVLYATSGILGIFYNNEQFF.